This T cell receptor beta chain was found in a study of long-term antiretroviral therapy in people with HIV. Study-wide results and limits: Relative to transplant donor controls, diversity remained lower despite increasing after ART. Blood collection from the mid-2000s to the late 2010s possibly occurred under older ART regimens. ART adherence, viral resistance and therapy changes went undocumented.

For this clone: What it binds is not known.

An immunoSEQ assay, version v3.0, was performed at survey level. The repertoire was sequenced with immunoSEQ multiplex PCR; TCRdb's copy has only in-frame clones and lacks some. Here the sample spans about 12,000 clones, around 77% being singletons. Trimming stripped 1 base from V and 2 bases from J, with 11 bases between. Germline CDR1 and CDR2: SGHTA and FQGNSA. The CDR3 runs to 15 residues. The chain has TRBV7-2 and TRBJ1-2; perhaps TRBD1 as D (6 bases). The receptor's source is a woman in her forties with HIV. The sequences come from unsorted PBMCs, collected 0.5 years before starting antiretroviral therapy. The CDR3 nucleotides are TGTGCCAGCAGCTTAGGGGGGGCAGTAAACTATGGCTACACCTTC. As protein: CASSLGGAVNYGYTF.